Given below is one T cell receptor beta chain in context. The repertoire was sequenced with immunoSEQ multiplex PCR; TCRdb's copy has only in-frame clones and lacks some. The sample holds 50,000 to 65,000 clones, 80% to 90% seen once. The data were obtained in a study of a mutant IDH1 vaccine in newly diagnosed glioma. The ends were cut back, 5 bases at V and 4 bases at J, with 6 bases in the middle. This CDR3 has 11 amino acids. Germline V CDR1 and CDR2: SGHRS, YFSETQ. Time point here: baseline, week 1 (first vaccination visit). Treatment given: pre-vaccination baseline after standard-of-care therapy.

This TCR derives from a man between 18 and 35 years old with glioma. V is TRBV5-1 and J is TRBJ1-2; tentative D call: TRBD1 (5 bases). Sequencing was performed on PBMCs, taken from a glioma patient treated with radiotherapy, temozolomide or both. CDR3 protein: CASRGPYGYTF. The CDR3, as DNA: TGCGCCAGCAGGGGGCCCTATGGCTACACCTTC.